This T cell receptor (beta chain) appears in the sequencing data of a study of T cells in Graves' hyperthyroidism and ophthalmopathy. There are 15 residues in the CDR3. CDR1 and CDR2 (germline): DFQATT, SNEGSKA (reference sequence). After removal of 0 bases from V and 4 bases from J, the junction contained 6 bases not matched to a gene. This clonotype was counted between two and nine times. TCR beta CDR3 region amplification was performed from RNA transcripts. Carried out on the TCR CDR3, a first-round RT-PCR used the HTBI primer set. One entry per CDR3 protein, called by TCRdb with MiXCR from the multiplex PCR reads. The sample holds about 270,000 distinct CDR3 sequences, approximately 23% seen once.

This chain uses TRBV20-1 with TRBJ2-7, with TRBD2 matching 10 bases. The sequence derives from a man aged 30 to 45 with Graves' ophthalmopathy. Sequenced sample: blood. The DNA of the CDR3 is TGCAGTGCTAGAGAAGGGCTAGCGGGAGTATACGAGCAGTACTTC. This gives the protein CSAREGLAGVYEQYF.